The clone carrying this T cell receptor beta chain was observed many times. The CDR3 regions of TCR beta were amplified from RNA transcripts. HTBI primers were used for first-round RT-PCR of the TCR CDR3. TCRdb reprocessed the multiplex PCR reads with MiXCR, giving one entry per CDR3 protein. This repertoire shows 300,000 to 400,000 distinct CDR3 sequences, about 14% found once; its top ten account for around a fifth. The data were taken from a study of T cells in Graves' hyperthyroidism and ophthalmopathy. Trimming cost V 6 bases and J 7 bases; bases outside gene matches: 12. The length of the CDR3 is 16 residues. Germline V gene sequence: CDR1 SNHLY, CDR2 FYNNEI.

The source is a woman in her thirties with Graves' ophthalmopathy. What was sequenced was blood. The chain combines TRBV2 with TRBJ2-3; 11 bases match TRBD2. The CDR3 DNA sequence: TGTGCCAGCAGATCCTTAGCGGGGGGGGCACTGAATACGCAGTATTTT. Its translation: CASRSLAGGALNTQYF.